These 5 T cell receptor beta chains were sequenced from one sample in a study of metastatic and nonmetastatic thyroid tumors. TCRdb recomputed clones from the PCR reads via MiXCR. This table has fewer than 12,000 clones, less than 30% appearing once. Every patient underwent thyroid surgery untreated. Sequencing was carried out using tumor tissue. The receptors originated from a female donor with papillary thyroid cancer or a benign thyroid nodule (not recorded which). Some clones in this sample may be carry-over from other donors' samples.

This clone came up a few times. The chain recombines TRBV28 with TRBJ2-7; 10 bases fit TRBD2. V trimming: 2 bases; J trimming: 3 bases; junction bases outside the gene matches: 7. CDR3 length equals 16 residues. Per germline, CDR1 MDHEN and CDR2 SYDVKM. CDR3 region: CASSLELAGADYEQYF. CDR3 in DNA: TGTGCCAGCAGTTTAGAGCTAGCGGGAGCAGACTACGAGCAGTACTTC.

This clone came up many times. The chain employs TRBV5-4 and TRBJ1-2; the D gene is possibly TRBD1 (6 bases). The CDR3 sequence is 14 residues long. Germline loops: CDR1 SGHNT, CDR2 YYREEE (reference sequence). V was clipped by 4 bases and J by 9 bases, with 19 bases between them. This CDR3 is CASSPGGAGRSYTF. The CDR3 nucleotides read TGTGCCAGCAGCCCCGGGGGGGCAGGAAGGAGCTACACCTTC.

This clone was found a few times. The chain is built from TRBV2 and TRBJ2-1, with 10 bases identical to TRBD2. After removal of 8 bases from V and 6 bases from J, the junction contained 1 base not matched to a gene. The length of the CDR3 is 12 residues. CDR1 is SNHLY and CDR2 is FYNNEI in the germline V gene. In nucleotides, the CDR3 is TGTGCCAGCCGACTAGCGGGCAATGAGCAGTTCTTC. This sequence encodes CASRLAGNEQFF.

The chain is built from TRBV30 and TRBJ2-3; 15 bases are a match to TRBD2. CDR3 length: 15 amino acids. Germline trimming cut 2 bases from V and 6 bases from J; bases unmatched to any gene: 3. Per germline, CDR1 GTSNPN and CDR2 SVGIG (reference sequence). The CDR3 bases are TGTGCCTGGAGTCTAGGGACTAGCGGGAGGGATACGCAGTATTTT. Protein product: CAWSLGTSGRDTQYF.

This clone was counted between two and nine times. This chain connects TRBV24-1 to TRBJ2-2; 7 positions match TRBD2. V gave up 7 bases and J gave up 2 bases; unmatched junction bases: 0. Germline V gene data show CDR1 as KGHDR and CDR2 as SFDVKD. The CDR3 loop spans 13 amino acids. The CDR3 sequence: CATRGLNTGELFF. CDR3 DNA sequence: TGTGCCACCAGGGGACTAAACACCGGGGAGCTGTTTTTT.